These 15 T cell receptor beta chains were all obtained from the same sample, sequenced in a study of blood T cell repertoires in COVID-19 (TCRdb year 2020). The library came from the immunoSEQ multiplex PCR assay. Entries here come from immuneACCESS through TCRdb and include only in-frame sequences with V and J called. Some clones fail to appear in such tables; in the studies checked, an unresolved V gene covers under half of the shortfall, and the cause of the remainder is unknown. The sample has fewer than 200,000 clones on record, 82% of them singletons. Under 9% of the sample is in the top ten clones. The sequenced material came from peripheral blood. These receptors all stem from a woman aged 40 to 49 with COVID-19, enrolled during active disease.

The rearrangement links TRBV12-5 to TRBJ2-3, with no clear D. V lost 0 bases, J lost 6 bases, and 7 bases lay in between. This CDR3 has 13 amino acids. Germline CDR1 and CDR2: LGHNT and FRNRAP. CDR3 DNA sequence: TGTGCTAGTGGTTTGGTTTCCGAGGATACGCAGTATTTT. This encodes CASGLVSEDTQYF.

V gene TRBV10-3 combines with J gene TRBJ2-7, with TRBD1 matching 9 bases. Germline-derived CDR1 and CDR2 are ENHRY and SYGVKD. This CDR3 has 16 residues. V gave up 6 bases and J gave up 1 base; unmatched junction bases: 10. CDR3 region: CAIRRGAGTGSYEQYF. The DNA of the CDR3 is TGTGCCATCAGGAGGGGCGCCGGGACAGGGTCCTACGAGCAGTACTTC.

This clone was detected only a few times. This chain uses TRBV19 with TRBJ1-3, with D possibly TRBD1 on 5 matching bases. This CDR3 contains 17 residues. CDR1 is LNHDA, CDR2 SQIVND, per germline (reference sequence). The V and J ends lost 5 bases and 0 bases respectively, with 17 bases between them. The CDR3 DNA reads TGTGCCAGTAGTCGGAAAGGACAACCAAACTCTGGAAACACCATATATTTT. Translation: CASSRKGQPNSGNTIYF.

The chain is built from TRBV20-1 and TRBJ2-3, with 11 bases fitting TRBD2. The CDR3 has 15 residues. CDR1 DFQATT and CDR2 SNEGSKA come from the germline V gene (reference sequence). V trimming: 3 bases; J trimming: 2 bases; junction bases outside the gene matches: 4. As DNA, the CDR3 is TGCAGTGCTAGTCTAGCGGGAGGATACACAGATACGCAGTATTTT. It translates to CSASLAGGYTDTQYF.

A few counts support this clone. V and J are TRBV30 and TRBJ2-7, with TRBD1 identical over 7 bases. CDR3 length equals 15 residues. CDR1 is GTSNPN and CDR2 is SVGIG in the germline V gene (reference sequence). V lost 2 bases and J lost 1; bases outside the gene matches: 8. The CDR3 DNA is TGTGCCTGGAGTCGTCAGGGGGTGAGGTCCTACGAGCAGTACTTC. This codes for CAWSRQGVRSYEQYF. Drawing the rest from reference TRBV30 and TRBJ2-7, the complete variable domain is SQTIHQWPATLVQPVGSPLSLECTVEGTSNPNLYWYRQAAGRGLQLLFYSVGIGQISSEVPQNLSASRPQDRQFILSSKKLLLSDSGFYLCAWSRQGVRSYEQYFGPGTRLTVT.

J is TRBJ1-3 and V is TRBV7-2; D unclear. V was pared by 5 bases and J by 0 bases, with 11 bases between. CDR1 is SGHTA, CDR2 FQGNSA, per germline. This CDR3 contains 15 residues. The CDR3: CASSVQASSGNTIYF. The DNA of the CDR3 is TGTGCCAGCAGCGTCCAGGCGAGCTCTGGAAACACCATATATTTT.

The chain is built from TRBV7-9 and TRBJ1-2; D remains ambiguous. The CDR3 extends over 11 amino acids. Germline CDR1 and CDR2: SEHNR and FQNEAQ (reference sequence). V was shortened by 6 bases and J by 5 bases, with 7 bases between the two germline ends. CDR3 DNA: TGTGCCAGCAGACCCACATATGGCTACACCTTC. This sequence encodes CASRPTYGYTF.

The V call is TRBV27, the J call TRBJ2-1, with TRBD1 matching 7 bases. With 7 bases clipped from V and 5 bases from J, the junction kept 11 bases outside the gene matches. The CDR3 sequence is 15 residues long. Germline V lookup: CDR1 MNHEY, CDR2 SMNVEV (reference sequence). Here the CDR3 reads CASKWKQGSDNEQFF. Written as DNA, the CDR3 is TGTGCCAGCAAATGGAAACAGGGGTCCGACAATGAGCAGTTCTTC.

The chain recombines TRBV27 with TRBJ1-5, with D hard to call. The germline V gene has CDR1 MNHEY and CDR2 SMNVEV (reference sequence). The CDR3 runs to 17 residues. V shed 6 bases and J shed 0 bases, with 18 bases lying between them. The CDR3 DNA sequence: TGTGCCAGCAGAGCCGGAGGGTCAGTTTATAGCAATCAGCCCCAGCATTTT. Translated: CASRAGGSVYSNQPQHF.

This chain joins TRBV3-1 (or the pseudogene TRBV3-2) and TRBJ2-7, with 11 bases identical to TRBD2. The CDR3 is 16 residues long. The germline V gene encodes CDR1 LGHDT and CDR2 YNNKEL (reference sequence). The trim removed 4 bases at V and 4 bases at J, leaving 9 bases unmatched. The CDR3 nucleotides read TGTGCCAGCAGCCTTGCTCTAGCGGGAGGAATATACGAGCAGTACTTC. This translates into CASSLALAGGIYEQYF.

CDR3 in amino acids: CASSIVVHTDTQYF. In DNA form, the CDR3 reads TGTGCCAGTAGTATAGTAGTCCACACAGATACGCAGTATTTT. The chain carries TRBV19 and TRBJ2-3, with no clear D. The germline V and J ends were trimmed by 1 base and 2 bases, with 7 bases remaining between them. Germline assignment: CDR1 LNHDA and CDR2 SQIVND (reference sequence). This CDR3 contains 14 residues.

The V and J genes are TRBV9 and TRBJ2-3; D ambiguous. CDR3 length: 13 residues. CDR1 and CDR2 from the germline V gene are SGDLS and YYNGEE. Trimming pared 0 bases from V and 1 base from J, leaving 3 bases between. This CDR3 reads CASSVAGTDTQYF. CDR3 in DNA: TGTGCCAGCAGCGTAGCAGGCACAGATACGCAGTATTTT.

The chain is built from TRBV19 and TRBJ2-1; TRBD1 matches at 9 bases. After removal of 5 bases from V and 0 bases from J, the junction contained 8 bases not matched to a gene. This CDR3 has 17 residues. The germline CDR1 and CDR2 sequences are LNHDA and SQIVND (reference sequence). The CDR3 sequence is CASSADRGLSSYNEQFF. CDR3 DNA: TGTGCCAGTAGTGCGGACAGGGGCCTCAGCTCCTACAATGAGCAGTTCTTC.

The CDR3 region has the DNA TGCGCCAGCAGCCCCGGGCAGGGGAGATCCTACGAGCAGTACGTC. Protein product: CASSPGQGRSYEQYV. The rearrangement uses TRBV4-1 and TRBJ2-7; tentatively, D is TRBD1 (6 bases). Trimming removed 4 bases from V and 1 base from J, with 14 bases in between. The CDR3 totals 15 residues. The germline V gene has CDR1 MGHRA and CDR2 YSYEKL.

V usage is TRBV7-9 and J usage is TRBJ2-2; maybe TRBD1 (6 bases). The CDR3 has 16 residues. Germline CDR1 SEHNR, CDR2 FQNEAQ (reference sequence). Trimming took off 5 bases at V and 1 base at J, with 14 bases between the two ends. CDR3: CASSHKTTGNTGELFF. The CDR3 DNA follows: TGTGCCAGCAGCCACAAGACGACAGGGAACACCGGGGAGCTGTTTTTT. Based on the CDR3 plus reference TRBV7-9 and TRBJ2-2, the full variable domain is DTGVSQNPRHKITKRGQNVTFRCDPISEHNRLYWYRQTLGQGPEFLTYFQNEAQLEKSRLLSDRFSAERPKGSFSTLEIQRTEQGDSAMYLCASSHKTTGNTGELFFGEGSRLTVL.